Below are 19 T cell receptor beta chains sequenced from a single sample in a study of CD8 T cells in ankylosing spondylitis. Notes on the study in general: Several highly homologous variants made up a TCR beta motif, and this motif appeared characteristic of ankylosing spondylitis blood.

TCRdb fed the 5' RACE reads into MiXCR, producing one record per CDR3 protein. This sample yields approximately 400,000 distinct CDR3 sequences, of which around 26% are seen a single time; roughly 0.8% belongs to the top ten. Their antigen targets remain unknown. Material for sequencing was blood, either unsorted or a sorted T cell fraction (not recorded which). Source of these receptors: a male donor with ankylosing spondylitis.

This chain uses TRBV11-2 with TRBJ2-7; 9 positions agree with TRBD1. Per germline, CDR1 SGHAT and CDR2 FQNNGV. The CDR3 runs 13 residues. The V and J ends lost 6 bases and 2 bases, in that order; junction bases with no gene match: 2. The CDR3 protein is CASRRTGAYEQYF. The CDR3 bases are TGTGCCAGCAGAAGGACAGGGGCCTACGAGCAGTACTTC.

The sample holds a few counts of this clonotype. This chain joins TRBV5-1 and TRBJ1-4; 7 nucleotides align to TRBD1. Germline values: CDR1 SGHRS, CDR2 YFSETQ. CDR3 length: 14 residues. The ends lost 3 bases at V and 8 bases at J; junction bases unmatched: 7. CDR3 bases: TGCGCCAGCAGCTCCGGGACAGTGTTGGAAAAACTGTTTTTT. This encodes CASSSGTVLEKLFF.

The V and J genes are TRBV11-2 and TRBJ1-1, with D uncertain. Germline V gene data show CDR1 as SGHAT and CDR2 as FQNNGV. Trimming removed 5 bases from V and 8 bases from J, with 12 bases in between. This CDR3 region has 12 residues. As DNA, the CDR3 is TGTGCCAGCAGCCGTTGGCGGGCCGAAGCTTTCTTT. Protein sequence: CASSRWRAEAFF.

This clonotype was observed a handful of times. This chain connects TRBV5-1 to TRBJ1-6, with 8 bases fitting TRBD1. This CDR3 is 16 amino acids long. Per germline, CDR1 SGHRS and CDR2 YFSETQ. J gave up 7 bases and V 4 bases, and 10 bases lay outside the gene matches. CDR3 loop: CASSRTGTGLNSPLHF. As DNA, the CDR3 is TGCGCCAGCAGCCGGACCGGGACAGGACTCAATTCACCCCTCCACTTT.

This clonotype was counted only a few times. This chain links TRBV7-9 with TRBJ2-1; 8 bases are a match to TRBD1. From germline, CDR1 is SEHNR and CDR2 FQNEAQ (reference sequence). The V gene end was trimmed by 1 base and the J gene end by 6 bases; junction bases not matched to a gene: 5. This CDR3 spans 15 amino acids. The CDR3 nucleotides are TGTGCCAGCAGCTTAGGACAGGGGCGGTTCAATGAGCAGTTCTTC. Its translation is CASSLGQGRFNEQFF.

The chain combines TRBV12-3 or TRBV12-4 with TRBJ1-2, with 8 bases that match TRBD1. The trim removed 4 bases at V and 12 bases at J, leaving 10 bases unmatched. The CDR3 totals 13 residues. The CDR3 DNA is TGTGCCAGCAGTTCCTCCGCCAGGGGGCTGGACACCTTC. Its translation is CASSSSARGLDTF.

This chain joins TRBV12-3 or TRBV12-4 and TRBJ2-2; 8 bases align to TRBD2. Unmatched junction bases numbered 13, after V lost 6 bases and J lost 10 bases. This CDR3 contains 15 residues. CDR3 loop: CASSSFERENEELFF. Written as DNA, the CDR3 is TGTGCCAGCAGCTCGTTCGAGCGGGAGAACGAGGAGCTGTTTTTT.

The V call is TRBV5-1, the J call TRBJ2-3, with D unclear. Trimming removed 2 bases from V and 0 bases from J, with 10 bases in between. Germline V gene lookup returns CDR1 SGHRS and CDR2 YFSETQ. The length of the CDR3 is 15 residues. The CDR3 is CASSFSELSTDTQYF. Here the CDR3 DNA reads TGCGCCAGCAGCTTCTCTGAGCTAAGCACAGATACGCAGTATTTT.

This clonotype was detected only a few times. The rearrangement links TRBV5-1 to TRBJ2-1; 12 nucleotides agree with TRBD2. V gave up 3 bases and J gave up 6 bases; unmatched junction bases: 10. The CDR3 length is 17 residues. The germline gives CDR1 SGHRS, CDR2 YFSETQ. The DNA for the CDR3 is TGCGCCAGCAGCTCCACTAGCGGGAGGTCCTCTGCCAATGAGCAGTTCTTC. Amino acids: CASSSTSGRSSANEQFF.

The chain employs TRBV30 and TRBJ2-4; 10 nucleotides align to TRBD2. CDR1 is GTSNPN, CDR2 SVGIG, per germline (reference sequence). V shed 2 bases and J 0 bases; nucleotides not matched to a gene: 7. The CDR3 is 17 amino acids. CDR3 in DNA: TGTGCCTGGAGTAAGATCAGGACTAGCGGAGCCAAAAACATTCAGTACTTC. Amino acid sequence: CAWSKIRTSGAKNIQYF.

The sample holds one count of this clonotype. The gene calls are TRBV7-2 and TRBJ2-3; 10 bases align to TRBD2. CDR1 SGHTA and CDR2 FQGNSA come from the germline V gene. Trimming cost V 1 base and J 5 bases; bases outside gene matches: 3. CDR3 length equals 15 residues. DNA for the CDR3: TGTGCCAGCAGCTTAGTTAGCGGGAGGATAGATACGCAGTATTTT. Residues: CASSLVSGRIDTQYF. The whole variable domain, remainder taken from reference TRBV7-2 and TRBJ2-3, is GAGVSQSPSNKVTEKGKDVELRCDPISGHTALYWYRQSLGQGLEFLIYFQGNSAPDKSGLPSDRFSAERTGGSVSTLTIQRTQQEDSAVYLCASSLVSGRIDTQYFGPGTRLTVL.

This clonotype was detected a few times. DNA of the CDR3: TGTGCCAGCAGCCCGGGGGCGGCTTTATCTGGAGCTTTCTTT. Residues: CASSPGAALSGAFF. The rearrangement uses TRBV11-2 and TRBJ1-1, with D tentatively TRBD1 (6 bases). Between the trimmed V and J ends, which lost 5 bases and 10 bases, there was a span of 20 bases. The CDR3 is 14 amino acids. The germline gives CDR1 SGHAT, CDR2 FQNNGV.

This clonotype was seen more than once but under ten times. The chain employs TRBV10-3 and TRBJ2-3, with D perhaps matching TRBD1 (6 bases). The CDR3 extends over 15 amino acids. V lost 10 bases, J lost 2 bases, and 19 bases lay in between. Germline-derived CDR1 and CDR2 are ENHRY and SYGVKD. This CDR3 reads CATARDNIATDTQYF. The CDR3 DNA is TGTGCCACTGCCCGGGACAACATCGCCACAGATACGCAGTATTTT.

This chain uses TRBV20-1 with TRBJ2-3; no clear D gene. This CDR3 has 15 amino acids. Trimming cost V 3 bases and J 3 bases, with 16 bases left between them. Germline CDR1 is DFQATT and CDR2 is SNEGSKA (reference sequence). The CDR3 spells CSASPYQIQTDTQYF. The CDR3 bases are TGCAGTGCTAGCCCCTATCAAATACAAACAGATACGCAGTATTTT.

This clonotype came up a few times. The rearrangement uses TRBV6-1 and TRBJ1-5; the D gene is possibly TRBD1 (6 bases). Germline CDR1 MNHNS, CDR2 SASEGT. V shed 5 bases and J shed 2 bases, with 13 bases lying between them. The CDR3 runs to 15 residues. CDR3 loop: CASSTSRQGNQPQHF. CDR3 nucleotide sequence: TGTGCCAGCAGTACCAGCCGACAGGGCAATCAGCCCCAGCATTTT.

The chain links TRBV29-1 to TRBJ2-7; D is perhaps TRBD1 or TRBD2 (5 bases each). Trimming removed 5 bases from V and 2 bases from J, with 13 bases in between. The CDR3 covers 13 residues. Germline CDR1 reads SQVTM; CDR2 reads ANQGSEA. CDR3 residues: CSVKGTVTYEQYF. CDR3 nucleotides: TGCAGCGTTAAGGGGACGGTTACCTACGAGCAGTACTTC.

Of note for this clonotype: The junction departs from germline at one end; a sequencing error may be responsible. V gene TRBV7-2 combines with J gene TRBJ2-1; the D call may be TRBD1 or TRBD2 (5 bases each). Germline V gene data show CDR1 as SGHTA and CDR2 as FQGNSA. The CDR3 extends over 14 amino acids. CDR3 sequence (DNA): TGCGCCAGCAGCTTGGGGGTCTCCTACAATGAGCAGTTCTTC. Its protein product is CASSLGVSYNEQFF.

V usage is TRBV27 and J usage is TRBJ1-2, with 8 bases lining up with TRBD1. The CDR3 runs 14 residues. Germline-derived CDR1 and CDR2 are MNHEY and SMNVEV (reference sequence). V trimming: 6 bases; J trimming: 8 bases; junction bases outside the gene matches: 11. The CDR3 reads CASRRPDRDWGYTF. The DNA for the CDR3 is TGTGCCAGCAGGCGGCCGGACAGGGACTGGGGCTACACCTTC.

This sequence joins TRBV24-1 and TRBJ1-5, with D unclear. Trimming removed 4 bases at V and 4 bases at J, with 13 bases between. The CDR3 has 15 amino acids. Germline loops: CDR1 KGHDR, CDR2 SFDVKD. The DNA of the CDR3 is TGTGCCACCAGTGACCCCAAGGTGGGTAATCAGCCCCAGCATTTT. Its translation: CATSDPKVGNQPQHF.